The entry below describes one TCR beta chain. Its binding antigen is unknown. It may be a read error: a sequence one base away is much more abundant. This specimen includes other DNA sequences encoding the same CDR3. The germline V gene sets CDR1 to SGDLS and CDR2 to YYNGEE. Counted from cysteine to phenylalanine, this CDR3 has 13 amino acids. Left in the record is the CDR3 DNA by itself, 39 bases read in frame from the first base. Using the deep immunoSEQ assay, multiplex PCR amplified TCR CDR3 regions from genomic DNA. Extracted genomic DNA from each cell subset was distributed evenly across all wells of several immunoSEQ 96-well plates, and each plate was treated as a replicate. Each replicate PCR for sorted subsets received around 200 ng genomic DNA, equal to about 30,000 T cell genomes. Purified libraries were measured with a Qubit 3.0 fluorometer, size-checked on a Bioanalyzer 2100, and measured again with the KAPA Library Quantification kit. Every immunoSEQ 96-well plate was sequenced on a separate single-read 150-cycle Illumina NextSeq 550 flow cell. On the study's bioinformatics: Because only junctional sequences without quality scores were contained in the immunoSEQ output, filtering matching that applied to full-length reads could not be performed. To assign V/J genes and CDR3, sequences were annotated against IMGT germline references using PyIR, a Python wrapper for IgBLAST v1.9. Reads were filtered out if the reads had weak V/J assignments (E-value above 1e-6), no CDR3, stop codons, out-of-frame junctions, or ambiguous translated residues. V3J clonotypes were defined as sequences sharing the same inferred V gene, J gene, and CDR3 amino acid sequence. Percentage overlap between repertoires was calculated by dividing the number of shared unique clonotypes by the size of the smaller repertoire. Richness of each repertoire was evaluated using RTK rarefaction, the Chao1 estimator, and Recon v2.1 estimates of unobserved clonotypes. For all TCRbeta clonotypes obtained by the gDNA method from a handful of donors, generation probabilities were computed with OLGA. TCRdb's version of the immuneACCESS table is confined to in-frame rearrangements and falls short of the full clone set. An unresolved V gene accounts for under half of the shortfall where checked; the remainder is of unknown origin. The DNA gave D and trimming, while V, J and clone size come from that table. This sample comprises millions of clones, around 95% of them detected only once. Jointly, the top ten make up 0.13% of the sample.

The record originates from a study of shared clonotypes between healthy human individuals (TCRdb year 2020). Regarding the research as a whole: The cohort included three men and a couple of women between 18 and 49 years of age. For each donor, CD4 naive and CD4 memory were each given three plates, CD8 naive was given two plates, and CD8 memory was given one plate. Each donor's leukapheresis produced roughly between roughly 0.85 and 9.5 billion PBMCs. To increase sequencing depth and limit assay-specific biases, TCR repertoire library preparation and sequencing were carried out by different laboratories using diverse techniques. To estimate repertoire size and how much clonotypes are shared between individuals, the study performed deep sequencing of blood TCR repertoires from a few healthy adults.

What the authors observed across the whole study: The small number of donors limited the genetic and exposure-history diversity represented. Sharing across four donors was observed for approximately 4.6% of naive CD4, about 4% of naive CD8, over 2% of memory CD4, and less than 0.45% of memory CD8 clonotypes. Only blood was sampled, and tissue TCR repertoires likely differ from those in blood. Larger estimated clonotype richness was generally found for naive subsets than for memory subsets. Based on pairwise subsampling, the degree of clonotype sharing among donors was expected to be affected by sequencing depth. Rarefaction of sorted-subset datasets indicated incomplete sequencing despite the large sequencing depth. Compared with non-shared clonotypes, clonotypes shared by all four sorted-subset donors had higher generation probabilities.

Donors were healthy HIV-negative adults with no recently reported acute infections or vaccinations. Every donor was a Caucasian adult residing in Nashville, Tennessee, USA. CD4+ T cells were enriched through magnetic negative selection, after which naive cells were positively selected on CD45RA and the remaining negative fraction served as the memory subset. Blood was obtained by leukapheresis, after which PBMCs were separated by Ficoll-Histopaque density gradient centrifugation and cryopreserved in liquid nitrogen vapor phase. Purity and quantity of every magnetically sorted T cell population were checked by analytical flow cytometry. Genomic DNA was isolated from each sorted fraction and quantified by UV absorbance on a Nanodrop 2000c.

Specimen: naive CD4+ T cells sorted from blood. This specimen's cell subset or site label, interpreted: CD45RA+ positively selected. The chain joins TRBV9 to TRBJ1-5; the D gene identity is not certain. The clonotype was recovered from a man between 18 and 29 years old in good health. In nucleotides, the sequence is TGCGCCAGCAGCGTGGGGAGCAATCAGCCCCAGCATTTT. Its protein product is CASSVGSNQPQHF.